Each of the 23 T cell receptor beta chains below was sequenced from the same sample in a study of blood T cell repertoires in COVID-19. Profiling relied on immunoSEQ multiplex PCR, and the TCRdb table lists in-frame clones only, not all of them. The sample has around 30,000 clones, around four fifths seen once. The sample comprised peripheral blood. The source of these receptors is a woman aged 65 to 85 with active or convalescent COVID-19.

This sequence joins TRBV2 and TRBJ1-1, with unresolved D. V was trimmed by 4 bases and J by 3 bases, leaving 6 bases between them. The germline CDR1 and CDR2 sequences are SNHLY and FYNNEI. The CDR3 loop spans 12 amino acids. The CDR3 loop reads CASSVSHTEAFF. The CDR3 DNA reads as TGTGCCAGCAGTGTTAGCCACACTGAAGCTTTCTTT.

This chain connects TRBV10-3 to TRBJ2-7, with 11 bases matching TRBD2. Trimming at V came to 10 bases and at J to 3 bases, leaving 8 bases not matched to a gene. CDR3 size: 14 residues. The germline V gene has CDR1 ENHRY and CDR2 SYGVKD. In DNA, the CDR3 is TGTGCCACCTCACTAGCGGGAGTCGGCTACGAGCAGTACTTC. It translates to CATSLAGVGYEQYF.

This chain joins TRBV27 and TRBJ1-1, with D possibly TRBD1 on 6 matching bases. The germline gives CDR1 MNHEY, CDR2 SMNVEV (reference sequence). Trimming removed 3 bases from V and 5 bases from J, with 7 bases in between. CDR3 length: 12 amino acids. The chain's CDR3 is CASSFRGTEAFF. In DNA, the CDR3 is TGTGCCAGCAGTTTTAGGGGGACTGAAGCTTTCTTT.

This clone was observed a few times. The chain links TRBV14 to TRBJ2-7, with TRBD2 matching 11 bases. The germline CDR1 and CDR2 sequences are SGHDN and FVKESK. The CDR3 runs 13 residues. V dropped 6 bases and J dropped 5; count of bases not matched to a gene: 3. CDR3 protein: CASSVAGGDEQYF. CDR3 nucleotide sequence: TGTGCCAGCAGTGTAGCGGGAGGGGACGAGCAGTACTTC.

The chain recombines TRBV3-1 (or the pseudogene TRBV3-2) with TRBJ1-2, with 8 bases identical to TRBD1. Germline lookup yields CDR1 LGHDT and CDR2 YNNKEL (reference sequence). J gave up 11 bases and V 4 bases, and 9 bases lay outside the gene matches. The CDR3 has 13 residues. CDR3 loop: CASSLPGQVIYTF. The CDR3 nucleotides are TGTGCCAGCAGCCTACCGGGACAGGTTATTTACACCTTC.

The chain joins TRBV3-1 (or the pseudogene TRBV3-2) to TRBJ2-7, with D possibly matching TRBD2 (6 bases). CDR1 and CDR2 from the germline V gene are LGHDT and YNNKEL (reference sequence). This CDR3 is built from 16 residues. V gave up 2 bases and J gave up 4 bases, with 18 bases separating them. CDR3 nucleotide sequence: TGTGCCAGCAGCCAAAATGGAAGGTCCGGGGGTTACGAGCAGTACTTC. It is translated as CASSQNGRSGGYEQYF.

The CDR3 DNA reads as TGTGCCAGCAGTACCGGACTAGCGGGGTCCGAGCAGTACTTC. This encodes CASSTGLAGSEQYF. The rearrangement joins TRBV6-5 to TRBJ2-7; 12 nucleotides match TRBD2. Trimming at V came to 5 bases and at J to 6 bases, leaving 5 bases not matched to a gene. The CDR3 runs 14 residues. CDR1 MNHEY and CDR2 SVGAGI come from the germline V gene.

This chain uses TRBV24-1 with TRBJ2-2; D might be TRBD1 (6 bases). Trimming took 6 bases from V and 2 from J, leaving 12 bases between them. Germline loops: CDR1 KGHDR, CDR2 SFDVKD. The length of the CDR3 is 15 residues. CDR3 amino acids: CATSPGHLNTGELFF. The CDR3, as DNA: TGTGCCACCAGTCCGGGACACCTTAACACCGGGGAGCTGTTTTTT.

The chain carries TRBV7-9 and TRBJ2-3; 8 bases match TRBD2. Germline V gene sequence: CDR1 SEHNR, CDR2 FQNEAQ (reference sequence). This CDR3 comprises 15 residues. J was trimmed by 3 bases and V by 4 bases; bases with no gene match: 6. Here the CDR3 reads CASSSSSGSTDTQYF. The DNA of the CDR3 is TGTGCCAGCAGCTCATCAAGCGGGAGTACAGATACGCAGTATTTT.

This clone was observed a single time. This sequence joins TRBV29-1 and TRBJ1-2; TRBD1 agrees at 10 bases. Trimming at V came to 4 bases and at J to 2 bases, leaving 4 bases not matched to a gene. This CDR3 has 14 amino acids. The germline gives CDR1 SQVTM, CDR2 ANQGSEA. The CDR3 loop reads CSVVPTGGNYGYTF. The CDR3 DNA follows: TGCAGCGTTGTCCCGACAGGGGGCAACTATGGCTACACCTTC.

This clone occurred a few times. The chain links TRBV27 to TRBJ2-2; D is ambiguous. Trimming pared 1 base from V and 4 bases from J, leaving 4 bases between. CDR3 length equals 13 residues. Looked up from germline, CDR1 is MNHEY and CDR2 is SMNVEV (reference sequence). CDR3 in DNA: TGTGCCAGCAGTTTATACAGCACCGGGGAGCTGTTTTTT. This codes for CASSLYSTGELFF.

The CDR3 bases are TGTGCCAGCAGCGGACAGGGGATGAATTCACCCCTCCACTTT. This translates into CASSGQGMNSPLHF. V gene TRBV2 combines with J gene TRBJ1-6; TRBD1 agrees at 9 bases. Germline CDR1 reads SNHLY; CDR2 reads FYNNEI. The V gene end was trimmed by 6 bases and the J gene end by 7 bases; junction bases not matched to a gene: 4. The CDR3 loop spans 14 amino acids.

V is TRBV5-8 and J is TRBJ1-1, with D tentatively TRBD1 (5 bases). Germline loops: CDR1 SGHTS, CDR2 YDEGEE. V gave up 2 bases and J gave up 4 bases, with 12 bases separating them. The CDR3 is 14 residues long. CDR3 DNA: TGTGCCAGCAGCTTTCGGACATTCCTCACTGAAGCTTTCTTT. Its protein is CASSFRTFLTEAFF.

The chain joins TRBV5-4 to TRBJ2-7, with TRBD2 identical over 8 bases. Germline V CDR1 and CDR2: SGHNT, YYREEE (reference sequence). J gave up 0 bases and V 5 bases, and 1 base lay outside the gene matches. This CDR3 has 13 amino acids. The CDR3 is CASRTSGSYEQYF. In DNA, the CDR3 is TGTGCCAGCAGAACTAGCGGCTCCTACGAGCAGTACTTC.

This clone has a handful of counts. The chain has TRBV6-2 or TRBV6-3 and TRBJ2-7; tentative D call: TRBD2 (6 bases). This CDR3 has 17 amino acids. Per the germline V gene, CDR1 is MNHEY and CDR2 is SVGEGT. The V end was cut by 6 bases, the J end by 3 bases, with 24 bases between. The CDR3 protein is CASSPTFSGPKVYEQYF. The CDR3 DNA reads TGTGCCAGCAGCCCTACTTTTAGCGGCCCAAAGGTCTACGAGCAGTACTTC.

The genes are TRBV5-1 and TRBJ2-6, with TRBD2 matching over 13 bases. V shed 4 bases and J 0 bases; nucleotides not matched to a gene: 13. Germline V gene sequence: CDR1 SGHRS, CDR2 YFSETQ. This CDR3 spans 21 amino acids. CDR3: CASSLDSGLAGWNSGANVLTF. The DNA for the CDR3 is TGCGCCAGCAGCCTAGATTCGGGACTAGCGGGATGGAACTCTGGGGCCAACGTCCTGACTTTC.

The rearrangement joins TRBV30 to TRBJ1-5, with TRBD1 as a possible D gene (5 bases). The V and J ends lost 0 bases and 0 bases respectively, with 6 bases between them. The CDR3 is 14 residues long. CDR1 is GTSNPN, CDR2 SVGIG, per germline (reference sequence). CDR3 DNA sequence: TGTGCCTGGAGTGTTACAGGTAGCAATCAGCCCCAGCATTTT. It codes for CAWSVTGSNQPQHF. The variable domain in full, with the rest retrieved from reference TRBV30 and TRBJ1-5, is SQTIHQWPATLVQPVGSPLSLECTVEGTSNPNLYWYRQAAGRGLQLLFYSVGIGQISSEVPQNLSASRPQDRQFILSSKKLLLSDSGFYLCAWSVTGSNQPQHFGDGTRLSIL.

The gene calls are TRBV9 and TRBJ2-3, with D perhaps TRBD2 (5 bases). V dropped 0 bases and J dropped 8 bases, with 13 bases sitting between them. The CDR3 runs to 14 residues. Per germline, CDR1 SGDLS and CDR2 YYNGEE. The CDR3, as DNA: TGTGCCAGCAGCGTAGAGGCGAGCGGTAGTACGCAGTATTTT. Translation: CASSVEASGSTQYF. Based on the CDR3 plus reference TRBV9 and TRBJ2-3, the full variable domain is DSGVTQTPKHLITATGQRVTLRCSPRSGDLSVYWYQQSLDQGLQFLIQYYNGEERAKGNILERFSAQQFPDLHSELNLSSLELGDSALYFCASSVEASGSTQYFGPGTRLTVL.

V gene TRBV18 combines with J gene TRBJ2-3; 10 bases fit TRBD2. Per the germline V gene, CDR1 is KGHSH and CDR2 is LQKENI. The CDR3 totals 16 residues. V trimming: 3 bases; J trimming: 2 bases; junction bases outside the gene matches: 5. CDR3 in amino acids: CASSPRTSGITDTQYF. The CDR3 DNA reads TGTGCCAGCTCACCTAGGACTAGCGGTATCACAGATACGCAGTATTTT.

The V call is TRBV30, the J call TRBJ1-4; 10 bases match TRBD1. Germline V CDR1 and CDR2: GTSNPN, SVGIG (reference sequence). The CDR3 runs 15 residues. J gave up 7 bases and V 4 bases, and 9 bases lay outside the gene matches. The CDR3 loop is CAWNPSTGGTEKLFF. The CDR3 DNA reads as TGTGCCTGGAACCCCTCGACAGGGGGCACTGAAAAACTGTTTTTT. Combining the CDR3 with reference TRBV30 and TRBJ1-4 gives the whole variable domain SQTIHQWPATLVQPVGSPLSLECTVEGTSNPNLYWYRQAAGRGLQLLFYSVGIGQISSEVPQNLSASRPQDRQFILSSKKLLLSDSGFYLCAWNPSTGGTEKLFFGSGTQLSVL.

In nucleotides, the CDR3 is TGTGCCAGCAGATCCCGGGACAGCAGAACTGAAGCTTTCTTT. It translates to CASRSRDSRTEAFF. The rearrangement links TRBV27 to TRBJ1-1, with 7 nucleotides matching TRBD1. V dropped 6 bases and J dropped 5; count of bases not matched to a gene: 9. The CDR3 is made up of 14 amino acids. Per germline, CDR1 MNHEY and CDR2 SMNVEV (reference sequence).

The V call is TRBV7-2, the J call TRBJ1-2; 9 positions agree with TRBD1. There are 16 residues in the CDR3. Germline assignment: CDR1 SGHTA and CDR2 FQGNSA. Germline trimming cut 5 bases from V and 4 bases from J; bases unmatched to any gene: 11. The CDR3 spells CASSQFGTGHLYGYTF. The CDR3 DNA reads as TGTGCCAGCAGCCAGTTTGGGACAGGGCACCTCTATGGCTACACCTTC.

The chain employs TRBV2 and TRBJ2-1; 8 positions agree with TRBD2. Germline V gene data show CDR1 as SNHLY and CDR2 as FYNNEI. The CDR3 runs 15 residues. With V trimmed by 6 bases and J by 0 bases, 4 bases remained unmatched. In DNA, the CDR3 is TGTGCCAGCAGGTTAGCGGGGAGCTCCTACAATGAGCAGTTCTTC. Its protein is CASRLAGSSYNEQFF.